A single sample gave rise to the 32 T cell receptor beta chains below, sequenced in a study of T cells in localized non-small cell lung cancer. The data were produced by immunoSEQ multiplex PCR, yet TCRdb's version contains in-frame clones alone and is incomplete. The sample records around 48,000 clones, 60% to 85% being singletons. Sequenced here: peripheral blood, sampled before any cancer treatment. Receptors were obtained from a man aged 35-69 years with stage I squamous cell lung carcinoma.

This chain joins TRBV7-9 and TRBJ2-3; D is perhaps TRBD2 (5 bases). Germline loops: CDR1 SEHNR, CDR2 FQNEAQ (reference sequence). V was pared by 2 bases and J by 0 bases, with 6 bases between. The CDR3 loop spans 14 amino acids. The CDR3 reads CASSLTGSTDTQYF. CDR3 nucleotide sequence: TGTGCCAGCAGCTTAACGGGGAGCACAGATACGCAGTATTTT.

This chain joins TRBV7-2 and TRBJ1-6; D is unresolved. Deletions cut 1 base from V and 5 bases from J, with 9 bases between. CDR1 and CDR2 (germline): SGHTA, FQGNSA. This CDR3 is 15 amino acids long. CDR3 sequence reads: CASSLVGGDNSPLHF. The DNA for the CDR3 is TGTGCCAGCAGCTTAGTTGGAGGAGATAATTCACCCCTCCACTTT.

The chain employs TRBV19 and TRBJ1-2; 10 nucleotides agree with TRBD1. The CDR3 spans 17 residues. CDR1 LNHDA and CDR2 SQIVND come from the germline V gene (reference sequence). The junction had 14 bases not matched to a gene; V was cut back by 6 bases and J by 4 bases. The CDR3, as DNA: TGTGCCAGTAGACGGGAGGACAGGGGGGCCCTTGGCTATGGCTACACCTTC. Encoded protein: CASRREDRGALGYGYTF.

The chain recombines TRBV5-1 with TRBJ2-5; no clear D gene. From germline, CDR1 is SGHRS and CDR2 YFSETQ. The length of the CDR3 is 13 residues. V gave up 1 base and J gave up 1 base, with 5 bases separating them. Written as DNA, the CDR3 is TGCGCCAGCAGCTTGCAGATCCAAGAGACCCAGTACTTC. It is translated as CASSLQIQETQYF.

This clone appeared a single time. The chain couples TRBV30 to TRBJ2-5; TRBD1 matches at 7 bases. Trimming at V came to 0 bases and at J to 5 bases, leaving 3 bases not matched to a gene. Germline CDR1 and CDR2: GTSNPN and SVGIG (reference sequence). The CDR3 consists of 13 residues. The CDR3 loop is CAWSVGRGETQYF. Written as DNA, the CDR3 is TGTGCCTGGAGTGTAGGCAGGGGGGAGACCCAGTACTTC.

The chain's CDR3 is CASSQDAGGGTDTQYF. DNA for the CDR3: TGTGCCAGCAGCCAAGATGCGGGCGGGGGGACAGATACGCAGTATTTT. The rearrangement links TRBV4-2 to TRBJ2-3, with 8 bases aligning to TRBD2. The CDR3 consists of 16 residues. Germline trimming cut 0 bases from V and 3 bases from J; bases unmatched to any gene: 5. Germline CDR1 and CDR2: LGHNA and YNFKEQ.

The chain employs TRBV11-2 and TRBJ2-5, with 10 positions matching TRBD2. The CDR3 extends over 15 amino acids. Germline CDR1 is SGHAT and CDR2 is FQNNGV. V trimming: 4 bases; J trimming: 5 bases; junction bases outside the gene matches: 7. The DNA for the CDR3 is TGTGCCAGCAGCTCCAGCGGGGGGGCTTTGGAGACCCAGTACTTC. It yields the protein CASSSSGGALETQYF.

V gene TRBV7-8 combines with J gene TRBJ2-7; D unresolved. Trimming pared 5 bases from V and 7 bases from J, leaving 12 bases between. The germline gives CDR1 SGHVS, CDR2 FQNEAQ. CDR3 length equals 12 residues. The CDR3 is CASSPPPGEQYF. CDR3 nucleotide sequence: TGTGCCAGCAGCCCTCCGCCTGGAGAGCAGTACTTC. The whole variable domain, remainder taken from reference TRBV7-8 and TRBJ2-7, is GAGVSQSPRYKVAKRGQDVALRCDPISGHVSLFWYQQALGQGPEFLTYFQNEAQLDKSGLPSDRFFAERPEGSVSTLKIQRTQQEDSAVYLCASSPPPGEQYFGPGTRLTVT.

Here the CDR3 reads CASSGRDSNSPLHF. In DNA form, the CDR3 reads TGTGCCAGCAGCGGAAGGGACAGTAATTCACCCCTCCACTTT. The chain employs TRBV9 and TRBJ1-6; TRBD1 aligns across 7 bases. The germline V gene has CDR1 SGDLS and CDR2 YYNGEE. The CDR3 loop spans 14 amino acids. With V trimmed by 3 bases and J by 6 bases, 3 bases remained unmatched.

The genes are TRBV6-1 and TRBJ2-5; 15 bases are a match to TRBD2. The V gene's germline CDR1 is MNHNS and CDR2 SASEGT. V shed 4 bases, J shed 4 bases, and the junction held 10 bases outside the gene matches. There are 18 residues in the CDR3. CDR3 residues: CASSATAPGLAGGETQYF. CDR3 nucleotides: TGTGCCAGCAGTGCAACCGCCCCGGGACTAGCGGGGGGAGAGACCCAGTACTTC.

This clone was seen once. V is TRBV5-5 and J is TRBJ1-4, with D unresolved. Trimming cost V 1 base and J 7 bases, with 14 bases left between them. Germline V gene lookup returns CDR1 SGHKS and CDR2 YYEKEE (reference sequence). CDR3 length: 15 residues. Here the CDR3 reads CASSLSPRTAEKLFF. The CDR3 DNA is TGTGCCAGCAGCTTGTCCCCTCGGACGGCTGAAAAACTGTTTTTT. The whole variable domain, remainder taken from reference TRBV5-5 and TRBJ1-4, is DAGVTQSPTHLIKTRGQQVTLRCSPISGHKSVSWYQQVLGQGPQFIFQYYEKEERGRGNFPDRFSARQFPNYSSELNVNALLLGDSALYLCASSLSPRTAEKLFFGSGTQLSVL.

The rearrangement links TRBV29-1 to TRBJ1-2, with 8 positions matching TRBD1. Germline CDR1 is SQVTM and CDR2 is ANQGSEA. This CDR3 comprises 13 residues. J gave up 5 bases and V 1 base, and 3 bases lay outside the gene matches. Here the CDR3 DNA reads TGCAGCGTTGAAGGGACAGGGACATATGGCTACACCTTC. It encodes CSVEGTGTYGYTF.

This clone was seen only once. CDR3 sequence reads: CAWSRGGKDQPQHF. For the CDR3, the DNA is TGTGCCTGGAGTAGAGGGGGGAAGGATCAGCCCCAGCATTTT. The V call is TRBV30, the J call TRBJ1-5; weak D call: TRBD1 (6 bases). CDR3 size: 14 residues. From germline, CDR1 is GTSNPN and CDR2 SVGIG (reference sequence). The V gene lost 2 bases and the J gene lost 5 bases, with 13 bases spanning the gap.

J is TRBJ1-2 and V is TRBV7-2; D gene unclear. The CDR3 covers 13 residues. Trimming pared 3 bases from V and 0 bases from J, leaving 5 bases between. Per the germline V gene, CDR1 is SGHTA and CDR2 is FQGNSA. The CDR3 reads CASSFDTNYGYTF. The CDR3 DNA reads TGTGCCAGCAGCTTCGACACTAACTATGGCTACACCTTC.

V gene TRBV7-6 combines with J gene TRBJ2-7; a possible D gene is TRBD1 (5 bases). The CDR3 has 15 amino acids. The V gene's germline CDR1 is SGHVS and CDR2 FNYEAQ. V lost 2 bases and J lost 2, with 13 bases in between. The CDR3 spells CASSLRQGRAYEQYF. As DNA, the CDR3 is TGTGCCAGCAGCTTAAGGCAGGGAAGAGCCTACGAGCAGTACTTC.

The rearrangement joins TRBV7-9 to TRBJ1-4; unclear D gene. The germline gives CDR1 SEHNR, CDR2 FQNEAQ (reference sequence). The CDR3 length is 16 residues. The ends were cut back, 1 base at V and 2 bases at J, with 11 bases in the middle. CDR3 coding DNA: TGTGCCAGCAGCTTAGGGGCCGTGTGGACTAATGAAAAACTGTTTTTT. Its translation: CASSLGAVWTNEKLFF.

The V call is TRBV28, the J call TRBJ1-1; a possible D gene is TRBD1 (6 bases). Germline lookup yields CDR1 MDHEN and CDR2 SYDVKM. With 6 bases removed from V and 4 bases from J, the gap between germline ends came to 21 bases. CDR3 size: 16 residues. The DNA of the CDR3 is TGTGCCAGCAGCCTCCGCGAGGGGGAGACTGGCACTGAAGCTTTCTTT. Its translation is CASSLREGETGTEAFF. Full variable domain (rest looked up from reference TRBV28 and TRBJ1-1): DVKVTQSSRYLVKRTGEKVFLECVQDMDHENMFWYRQDPGLGLRLIYFSYDVKMKEKGDIPEGYSVSREKKERFSLILESASTNQTSMYLCASSLREGETGTEAFFGQGTRLTVV.

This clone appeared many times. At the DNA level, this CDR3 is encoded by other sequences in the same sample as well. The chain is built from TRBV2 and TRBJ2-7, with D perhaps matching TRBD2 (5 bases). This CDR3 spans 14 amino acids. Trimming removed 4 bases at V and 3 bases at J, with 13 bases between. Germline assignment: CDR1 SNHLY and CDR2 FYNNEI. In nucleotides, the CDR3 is TGTGCCAGCAGTGGATTGGAGGAGAACTACGAGCAGTACTTC. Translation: CASSGLEENYEQYF.

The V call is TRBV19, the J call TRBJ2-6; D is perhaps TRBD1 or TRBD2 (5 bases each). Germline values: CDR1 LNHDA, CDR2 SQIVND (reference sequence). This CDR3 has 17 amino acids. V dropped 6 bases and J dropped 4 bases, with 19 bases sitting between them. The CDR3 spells CASRYNPPGTGANVLTF. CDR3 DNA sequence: TGTGCCAGTAGATACAACCCCCCAGGGACCGGGGCCAACGTCCTGACTTTC.

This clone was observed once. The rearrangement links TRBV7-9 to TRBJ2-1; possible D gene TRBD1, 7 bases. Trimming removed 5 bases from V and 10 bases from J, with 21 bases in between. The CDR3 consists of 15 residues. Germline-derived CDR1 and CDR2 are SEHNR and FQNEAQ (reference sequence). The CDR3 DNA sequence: TGTGCCAGCAGCGCTGCGGGGACAGATTTTAGGGAGCAGTTCTTC. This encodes CASSAAGTDFREQFF.

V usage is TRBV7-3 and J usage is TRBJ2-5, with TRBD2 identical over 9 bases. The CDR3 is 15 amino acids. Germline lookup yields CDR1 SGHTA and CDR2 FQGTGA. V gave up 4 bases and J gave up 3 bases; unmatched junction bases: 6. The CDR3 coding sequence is TGTGCCAGCAGCTCACTTAGCGGGGGCGAAGAGACCCAGTACTTC. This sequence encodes CASSSLSGGEETQYF.

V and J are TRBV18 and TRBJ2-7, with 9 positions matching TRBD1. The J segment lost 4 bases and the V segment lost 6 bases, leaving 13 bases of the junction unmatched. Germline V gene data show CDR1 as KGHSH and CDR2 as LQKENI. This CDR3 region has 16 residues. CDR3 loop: CASSGEQGAMLYEQYF. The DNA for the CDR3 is TGTGCCAGCTCGGGTGAACAGGGGGCGATGTTATACGAGCAGTACTTC.

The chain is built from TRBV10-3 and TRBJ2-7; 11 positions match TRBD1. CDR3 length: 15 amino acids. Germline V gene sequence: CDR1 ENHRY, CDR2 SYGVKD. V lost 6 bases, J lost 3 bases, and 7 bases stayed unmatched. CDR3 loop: CAIRASGTGGYEQYF. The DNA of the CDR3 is TGTGCCATCAGGGCGTCCGGGACAGGGGGCTACGAGCAGTACTTC.

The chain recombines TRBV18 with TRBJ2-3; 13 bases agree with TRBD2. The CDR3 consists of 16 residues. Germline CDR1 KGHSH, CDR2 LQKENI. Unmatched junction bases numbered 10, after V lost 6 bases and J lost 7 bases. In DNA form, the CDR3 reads TGTGCCAGCTCCGCGGGACTAGCGGGGACGGGGAATACGCAGTATTTT. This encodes CASSAGLAGTGNTQYF. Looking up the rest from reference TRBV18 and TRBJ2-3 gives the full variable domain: NAGVMQNPRHLVRRRGQEARLRCSPMKGHSHVYWYRQLPEEGLKFMVYLQKENIIDESGMPKERFSAEFPKEGPSILRIQQVVRGDSAAYFCASSAGLAGTGNTQYFGPGTRLTVL.

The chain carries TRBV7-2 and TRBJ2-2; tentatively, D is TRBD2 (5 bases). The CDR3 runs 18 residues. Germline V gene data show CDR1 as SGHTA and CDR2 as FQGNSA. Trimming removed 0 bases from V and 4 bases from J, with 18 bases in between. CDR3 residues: CASSLALSSSAGTGELFF. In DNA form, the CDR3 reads TGTGCCAGCAGCTTAGCGCTAAGTTCGAGCGCGGGCACCGGGGAGCTGTTTTTT.

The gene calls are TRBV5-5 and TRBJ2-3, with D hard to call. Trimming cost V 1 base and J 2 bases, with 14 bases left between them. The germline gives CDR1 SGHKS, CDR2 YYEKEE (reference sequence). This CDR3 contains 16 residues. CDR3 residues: CASSLFVNGDTDTQYF. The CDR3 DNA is TGTGCCAGCAGCTTGTTTGTTAATGGAGACACAGATACGCAGTATTTT.

The CDR3 bases are TGTGCCAGCAGTTTAAGGGCACTGGGGACAGGGGGCGCAGAGACCCAGTACTTC. Its translation is CASSLRALGTGGAETQYF. The chain links TRBV28 to TRBJ2-5; 12 bases match TRBD1. CDR3 length: 18 amino acids. Per germline, CDR1 MDHEN and CDR2 SYDVKM. Trimming removed 2 bases from V and 4 bases from J; junction bases left unmatched: 11.

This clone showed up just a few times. For the CDR3, the DNA is TGTGCCAGCTCACCAGGGTCCGATCAGCCCCAGCATTTT. It specifies CASSPGSDQPQHF. The J gene is TRBJ1-5, the V gene TRBV18; D gene uncertain. Germline lookup yields CDR1 KGHSH and CDR2 LQKENI. This CDR3 has 13 residues. With 2 bases removed from V and 5 bases from J, the gap between germline ends came to 7 bases.

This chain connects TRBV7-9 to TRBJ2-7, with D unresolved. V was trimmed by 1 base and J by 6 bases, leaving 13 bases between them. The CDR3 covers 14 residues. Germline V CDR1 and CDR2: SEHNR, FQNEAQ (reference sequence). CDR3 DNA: TGTGCCAGCAGCTTAGTTGCGGCGGCCGGCGAGCAGTACTTC. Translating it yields CASSLVAAAGEQYF.

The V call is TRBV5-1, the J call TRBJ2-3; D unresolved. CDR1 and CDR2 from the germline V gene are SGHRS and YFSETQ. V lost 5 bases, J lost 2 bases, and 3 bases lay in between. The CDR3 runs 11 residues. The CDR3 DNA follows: TGCGCCAGCAGAACCACAGATACGCAGTATTTT. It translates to CASRTTDTQYF. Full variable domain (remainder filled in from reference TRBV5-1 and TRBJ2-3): KAGVTQTPRYLIKTRGQQVTLSCSPISGHRSVSWYQQTPGQGLQFLFEYFSETQRNKGNFPGRFSGRQFSNSRSEMNVSTLELGDSALYLCASRTTDTQYFGPGTRLTVL.

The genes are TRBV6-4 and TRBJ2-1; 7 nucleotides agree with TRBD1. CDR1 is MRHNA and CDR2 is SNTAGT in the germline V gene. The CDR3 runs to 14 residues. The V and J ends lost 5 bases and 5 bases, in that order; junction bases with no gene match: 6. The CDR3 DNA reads TGTGCCAGCAGTTCAGGGGGACAGAACAATGAGCAGTTCTTC. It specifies CASSSGGQNNEQFF.

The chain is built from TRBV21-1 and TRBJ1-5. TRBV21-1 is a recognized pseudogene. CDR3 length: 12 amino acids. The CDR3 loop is CATSSCNQPQHF. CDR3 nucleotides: TGTGCCACCAGCAGTTGCAATCAGCCCCAGCATTTT.